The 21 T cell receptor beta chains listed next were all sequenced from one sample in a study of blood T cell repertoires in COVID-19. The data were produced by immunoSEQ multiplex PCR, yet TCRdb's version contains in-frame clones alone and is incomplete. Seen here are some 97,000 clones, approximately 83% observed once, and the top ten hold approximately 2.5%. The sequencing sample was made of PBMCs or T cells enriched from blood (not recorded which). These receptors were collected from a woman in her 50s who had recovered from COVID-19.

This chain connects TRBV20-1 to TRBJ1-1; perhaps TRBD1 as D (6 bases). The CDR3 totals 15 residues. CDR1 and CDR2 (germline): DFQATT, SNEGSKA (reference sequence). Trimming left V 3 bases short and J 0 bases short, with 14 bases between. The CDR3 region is CSASWQGTMNTEAFF. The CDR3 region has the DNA TGCAGTGCTAGTTGGCAGGGGACCATGAACACTGAAGCTTTCTTT.

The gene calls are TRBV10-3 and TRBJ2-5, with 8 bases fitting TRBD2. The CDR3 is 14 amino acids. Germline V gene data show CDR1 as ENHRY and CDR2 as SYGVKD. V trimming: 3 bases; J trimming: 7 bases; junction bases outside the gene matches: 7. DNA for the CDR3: TGTGCCATCAGTGATGGGGGACTAGGGGGGACCCAGTACTTC. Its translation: CAISDGGLGGTQYF.

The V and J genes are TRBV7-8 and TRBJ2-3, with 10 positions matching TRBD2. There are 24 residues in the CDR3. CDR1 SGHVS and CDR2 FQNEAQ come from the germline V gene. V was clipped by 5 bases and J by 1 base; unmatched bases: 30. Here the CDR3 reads CASSPRLLFRSGLAPRGGTDTQYF. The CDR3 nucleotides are TGTGCCAGCAGCCCGCGCTTATTGTTTCGTTCGGGACTAGCGCCCAGGGGAGGCACAGATACGCAGTATTTT. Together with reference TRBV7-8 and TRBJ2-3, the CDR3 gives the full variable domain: GAGVSQSPRYKVAKRGQDVALRCDPISGHVSLFWYQQALGQGPEFLTYFQNEAQLDKSGLPSDRFFAERPEGSVSTLKIQRTQQEDSAVYLCASSPRLLFRSGLAPRGGTDTQYFGPGTRLTVL.

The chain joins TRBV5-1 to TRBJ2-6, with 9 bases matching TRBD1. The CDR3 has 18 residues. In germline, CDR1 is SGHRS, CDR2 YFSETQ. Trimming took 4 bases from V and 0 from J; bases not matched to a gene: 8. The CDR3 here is CASSPVGQGPSGANVLTF. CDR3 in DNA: TGCGCCAGCAGCCCGGTGGGACAGGGACCCTCTGGGGCCAACGTCCTGACTTTC.

This CDR3 reads CASSYRVRGNQPQHF. The DNA for the CDR3 is TGTGCCAGCAGCTACAGGGTACGCGGCAATCAGCCCCAGCATTTT. The rearrangement joins TRBV7-7 to TRBJ1-5; D perhaps matches TRBD1 (6 bases). This CDR3 region has 15 residues. Germline V gene sequence: CDR1 SSHAT, CDR2 FNYEAQ (reference sequence). The V gene lost 4 bases and the J gene lost 2 bases, with 12 bases spanning the gap.

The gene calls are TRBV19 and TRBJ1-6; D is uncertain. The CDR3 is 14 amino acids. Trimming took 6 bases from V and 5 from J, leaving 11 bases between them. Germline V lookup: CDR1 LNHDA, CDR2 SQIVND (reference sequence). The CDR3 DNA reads TGTGCCAGTAGATCGGGTCAGAATAATTCACCCCTCCACTTT. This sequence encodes CASRSGQNNSPLHF.

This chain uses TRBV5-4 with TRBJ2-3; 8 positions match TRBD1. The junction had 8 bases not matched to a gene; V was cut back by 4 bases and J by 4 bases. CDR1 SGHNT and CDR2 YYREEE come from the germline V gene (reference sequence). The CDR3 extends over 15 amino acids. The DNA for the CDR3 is TGTGCCAGCAGCGCAGGACAGGGAAGAGCAGATACGCAGTATTTT. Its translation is CASSAGQGRADTQYF.

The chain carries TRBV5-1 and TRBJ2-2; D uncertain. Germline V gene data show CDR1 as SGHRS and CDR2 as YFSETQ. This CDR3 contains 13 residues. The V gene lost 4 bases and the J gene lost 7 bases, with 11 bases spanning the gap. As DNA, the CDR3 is TGCGCCAGCAGCCCTTTAGTTGACGGGGAGCTGTTTTTT. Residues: CASSPLVDGELFF.

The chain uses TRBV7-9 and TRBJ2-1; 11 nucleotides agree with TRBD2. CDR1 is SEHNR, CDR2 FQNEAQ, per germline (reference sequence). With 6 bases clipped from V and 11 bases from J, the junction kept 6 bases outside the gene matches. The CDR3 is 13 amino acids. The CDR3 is CASSNLAGGKQFF. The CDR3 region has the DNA TGTGCCAGCAGTAATTTAGCGGGGGGGAAGCAGTTCTTC.

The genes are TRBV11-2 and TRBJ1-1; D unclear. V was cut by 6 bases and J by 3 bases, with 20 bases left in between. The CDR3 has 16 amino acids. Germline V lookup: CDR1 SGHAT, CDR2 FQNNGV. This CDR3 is CASRRPRSGSDTEAFF. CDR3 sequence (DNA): TGTGCCAGCAGACGTCCCAGGTCGGGGTCGGACACTGAAGCTTTCTTT.

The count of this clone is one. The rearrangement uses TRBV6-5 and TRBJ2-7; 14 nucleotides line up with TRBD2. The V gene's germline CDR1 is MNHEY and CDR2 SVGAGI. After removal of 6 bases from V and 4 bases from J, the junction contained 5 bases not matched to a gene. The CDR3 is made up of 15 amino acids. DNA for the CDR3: TGTGCCAGCAGGAGGGGACTAGCGGGAGTGTACGAGCAGTACTTC. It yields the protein CASRRGLAGVYEQYF.

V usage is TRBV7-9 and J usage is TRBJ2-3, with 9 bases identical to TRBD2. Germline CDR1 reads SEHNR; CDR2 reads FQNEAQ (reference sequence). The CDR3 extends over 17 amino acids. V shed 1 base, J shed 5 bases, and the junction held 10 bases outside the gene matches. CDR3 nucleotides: TGTGCCAGCAGCTTAGGGGTAGCGGGAGAGGTAGGAGATACGCAGTATTTT. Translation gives CASSLGVAGEVGDTQYF.

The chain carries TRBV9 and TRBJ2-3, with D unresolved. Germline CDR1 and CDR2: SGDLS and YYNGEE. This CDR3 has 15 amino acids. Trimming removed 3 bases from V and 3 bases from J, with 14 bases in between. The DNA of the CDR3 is TGTGCCAGCAGCGCCTCGTCGGGTGGGACAGATACGCAGTATTTT. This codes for CASSASSGGTDTQYF.

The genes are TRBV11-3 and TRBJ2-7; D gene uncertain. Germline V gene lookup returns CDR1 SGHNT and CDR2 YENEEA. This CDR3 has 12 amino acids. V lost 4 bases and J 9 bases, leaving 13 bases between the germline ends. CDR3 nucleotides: TGTGCCAGCAGCTCCAGACACGTTTGGCAGTACTTC. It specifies CASSSRHVWQYF.

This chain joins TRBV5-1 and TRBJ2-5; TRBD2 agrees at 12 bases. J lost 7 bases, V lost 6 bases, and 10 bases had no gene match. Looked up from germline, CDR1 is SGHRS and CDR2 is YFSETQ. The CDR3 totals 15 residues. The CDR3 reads CASTRTSGEIGTQYF. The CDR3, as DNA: TGCGCCAGCACCCGGACTAGCGGGGAAATCGGGACCCAGTACTTC.

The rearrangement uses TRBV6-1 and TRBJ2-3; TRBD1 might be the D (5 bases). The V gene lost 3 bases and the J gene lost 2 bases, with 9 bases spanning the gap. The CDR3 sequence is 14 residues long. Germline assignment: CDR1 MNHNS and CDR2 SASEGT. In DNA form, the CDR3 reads TGTGCCAGCAGTGAGATCAGGGACACAGATACGCAGTATTTT. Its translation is CASSEIRDTDTQYF.

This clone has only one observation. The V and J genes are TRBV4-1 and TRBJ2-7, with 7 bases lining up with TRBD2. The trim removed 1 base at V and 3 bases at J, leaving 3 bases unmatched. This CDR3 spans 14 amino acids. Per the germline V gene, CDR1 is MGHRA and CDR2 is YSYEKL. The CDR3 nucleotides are TGCGCCAGCAGCCAAGTCGGCGGGAGCTACGAGCAGTACTTC. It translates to CASSQVGGSYEQYF.

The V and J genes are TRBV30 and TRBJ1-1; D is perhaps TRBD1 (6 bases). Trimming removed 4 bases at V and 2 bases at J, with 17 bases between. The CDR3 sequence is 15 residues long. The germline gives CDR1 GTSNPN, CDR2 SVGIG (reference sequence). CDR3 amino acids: CAWMNPRTANTEAFF. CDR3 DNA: TGTGCCTGGATGAACCCCCGGACAGCTAACACTGAAGCTTTCTTT.

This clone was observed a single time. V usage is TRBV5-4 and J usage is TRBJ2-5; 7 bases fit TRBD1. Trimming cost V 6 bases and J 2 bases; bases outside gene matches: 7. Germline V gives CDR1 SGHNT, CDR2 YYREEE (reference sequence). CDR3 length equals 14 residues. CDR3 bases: TGTGCCAGCACTAGACCGGGACAGCAAGAGACCCAGTACTTC. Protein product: CASTRPGQQETQYF.

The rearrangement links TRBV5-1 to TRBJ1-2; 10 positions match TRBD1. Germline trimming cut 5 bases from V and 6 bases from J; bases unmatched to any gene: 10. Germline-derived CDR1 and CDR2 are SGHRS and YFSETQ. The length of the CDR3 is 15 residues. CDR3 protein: CASRKQTGGSDGYTF. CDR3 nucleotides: TGCGCCAGCAGAAAACAGACAGGGGGCTCTGATGGCTACACCTTC.

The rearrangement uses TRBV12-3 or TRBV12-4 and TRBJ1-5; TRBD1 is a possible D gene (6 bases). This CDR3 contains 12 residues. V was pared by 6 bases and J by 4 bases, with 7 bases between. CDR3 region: CASRQGNQPQHF. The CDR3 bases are TGTGCCAGCAGACAGGGAAATCAGCCCCAGCATTTT.